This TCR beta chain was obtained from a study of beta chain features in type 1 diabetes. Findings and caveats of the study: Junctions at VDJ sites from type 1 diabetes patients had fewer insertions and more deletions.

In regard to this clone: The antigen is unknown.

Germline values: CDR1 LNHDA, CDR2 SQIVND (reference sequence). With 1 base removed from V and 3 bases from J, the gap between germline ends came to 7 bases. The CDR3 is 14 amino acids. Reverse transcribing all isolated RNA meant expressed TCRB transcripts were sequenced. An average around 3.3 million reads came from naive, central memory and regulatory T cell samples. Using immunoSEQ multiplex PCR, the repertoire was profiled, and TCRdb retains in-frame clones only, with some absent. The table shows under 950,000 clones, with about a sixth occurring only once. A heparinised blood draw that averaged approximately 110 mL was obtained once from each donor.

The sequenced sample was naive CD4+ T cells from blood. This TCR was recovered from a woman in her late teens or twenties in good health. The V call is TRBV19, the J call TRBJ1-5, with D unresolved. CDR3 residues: CASSIGAYNQPQHF. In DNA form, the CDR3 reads TGTGCCAGTAGTATAGGGGCTTACAATCAGCCCCAGCATTTT.